A single TCR beta chain is shown here with its context. The data stem from a study of blood T cell repertoires in COVID-19. For the study at large: Samples representing acute and convalescent COVID-19 were sourced from the United States, Italy and Spain. The analysed material was cDNA or gDNA that came from T cells, B-cell-depleted T cells, or PBMCs.

Germline V gene lookup returns CDR1 MNHNY and CDR2 SVGAGI (reference sequence). Losses at the gene ends were 7 bases for V and 3 bases for J; bases not matched to a gene: 11. This CDR3 has 15 amino acids. As handled by the study authors: For nucleated cells, counts were estimated from reference gene primer amplification. Clones were read by immunoSEQ multiplex PCR, and TCRdb kept only the in-frame ones, dropping some. Clonal size and the V and J genes are those of that table, whereas D and trimming came from the DNA. The table lists tens of thousands of clones, roughly 82% of them singletons. This clonotype was obtained from an elderly woman with acute or convalescent COVID-19. The chain carries TRBV6-6 and TRBJ2-7, with 8 nucleotides matching TRBD1. Material: peripheral blood. The CDR3, as DNA: TGTGCCAGCACCTATAACTGGGGACAGGACTACGAGCAGTACTTC. This encodes CASTYNWGQDYEQYF.